This TCR beta chain was sequenced in a study of shared clonotypes between healthy human individuals. The method was immunoSEQ multiplex PCR; TCRdb's version includes in-frame clones alone and lacks a portion of them. The sample includes approximately 2.4 million clones, approximately 94% seen only once; the top ten take over 0.1%. The CDR3 spans 14 residues. The germline V and J ends were trimmed by 5 bases and 2 bases, with 13 bases remaining between them. Germline V gives CDR1 MNHEY, CDR2 SMNVEV (reference sequence). Input material: naive CD4+ T cells sorted from blood. Noted subset: CD45RA+ positively selected. The chain combines TRBV27 with TRBJ2-7, with D possibly TRBD1 on 5 matching bases. This receptor was obtained from a man aged 18 to 30 in good health. The CDR3 loop is CASSPRQIPYEQYF. The CDR3 DNA sequence: TGTGCCAGCAGTCCCAGACAGATACCCTACGAGCAGTACTTC.